The 6 T cell receptor beta chains given below trace back to one sample, sequenced in a study of T cell responses to AZD1222 COVID-19 vaccine. TCRdb's table, derived via immunoSEQ multiplex PCR, lists solely in-frame clones and lacks some. The sample yields about 130,000 clones, more than 70% seen once. Sequencing was performed on peripheral blood, taken on day 0 of AZD1222 vaccination. Receptors were obtained from an adult in good health.

V gene TRBV5-6 combines with J gene TRBJ2-3; D gene uncertain. CDR3 length: 15 residues. Between the trimmed V and J ends, which lost 7 bases and 0 bases, there was a span of 15 bases. Per germline, CDR1 SGHDT and CDR2 YYEEEE. CDR3 sequence reads: CASRPLGKSTDTQYF. CDR3 nucleotide sequence: TGTGCCAGCCGCCCCCTGGGGAAAAGCACAGATACGCAGTATTTT.

This clone was recorded once. The chain is built from TRBV5-1 and TRBJ2-4; possibly TRBD2 for D (6 bases). In germline, CDR1 is SGHRS, CDR2 YFSETQ. Trimming took 4 bases from V and 4 from J, leaving 15 bases between them. The CDR3 totals 15 residues. CDR3 bases: TGCGCCAGCAGCCTGGCAACTAGCCAGAAAAACATTCAGTACTTC. This encodes CASSLATSQKNIQYF.

This clone was recorded only once. This sequence joins TRBV6-5 and TRBJ1-1; D is perhaps TRBD1 (6 bases). The CDR3 contains 15 residues. CDR1 is MNHEY and CDR2 is SVGAGI in the germline V gene. V was cut by 8 bases and J by 1 base, with 17 bases left in between. CDR3 bases: TGTGCCAGCGGAAAGGGACATCGCCGGAACACTGAAGCTTTCTTT. As protein: CASGKGHRRNTEAFF.

V gene TRBV12-3 or TRBV12-4 combines with J gene TRBJ1-1; no definite D call. This CDR3 has 12 amino acids. The V end was cut by 6 bases, the J end by 0 bases, with 5 bases between. The CDR3 nucleotides are TGTGCCAGCAGGGGATTGAACACTGAAGCTTTCTTT. It codes for CASRGLNTEAFF.

The genes are TRBV18 and TRBJ1-2; D might be TRBD1 (6 bases). Germline loops: CDR1 KGHSH, CDR2 LQKENI. V was shortened by 4 bases and J by 3 bases, with 18 bases between the two germline ends. This CDR3 comprises 16 residues. CDR3 nucleotides: TGTGCCAGCTCACTTAACCCTCCGGGACAACACTATGGCTACACCTTC. Its translation is CASSLNPPGQHYGYTF.

The chain recombines TRBV11-2 with TRBJ2-7; D gene unclear. The V gene lost 5 bases and the J gene lost 4 bases, with 12 bases spanning the gap. This CDR3 comprises 13 residues. The germline V gene encodes CDR1 SGHAT and CDR2 FQNNGV. CDR3 DNA sequence: TGTGCCAGCAGCCCAGAGACTGAATACGAGCAGTACTTC. Protein: CASSPETEYEQYF.